This TCR beta chain was found in a study of human T cells and chemical hapten exposure. As for the study in general: 2% DPC was applied to 2 cm by 2 cm of upper inner arm skin for sensitization. Study-wide points: Relative to controls, expanded TCRs formed significantly more large CDR3 similarity clusters.

In the case of this clonotype: Its specificity is not known.

Stated time point: patch test 1, 2 weeks after DPC sensitization. Treatment indicated: therapeutic diphenylcyclopropenone sensitization with weekly scalp DPC. Blood draws came first, before each patch test. From the RACE reads, TCRdb called clonotypes with MiXCR, one entry per CDR3 protein. The profile shows about 360,000 distinct CDR3 sequences, around 6.9% of them singletons. Trimming removed 3 bases at V and 8 bases at J, with 16 bases between. Germline assignment: CDR1 DFQATT and CDR2 SNEGSKA (reference sequence). CDR3 length: 13 amino acids. This chain connects TRBV20-1 to TRBJ1-2, with D perhaps matching TRBD1 (6 bases). This receptor was obtained from a woman aged 18-35 years with alopecia areata. Some clones in this sample may be carry-over from other donors' samples. Sequencing was performed on whole blood, taken in connection with sensitization to the hapten diphenylcyclopropenone (DPC). CDR3 amino acids: CSARISGDEGYTF. In DNA, the CDR3 is TGCAGTGCTAGGATATCAGGGGATGAAGGCTACACCTTC.